The clone carrying this TCR beta chain was detected only once. Original data processing: Amplification of reference gene primers provided the estimated nucleated cell counts. Data came from immunoSEQ multiplex PCR; TCRdb stores just in-frame clones and leaves some out. The V and J calls and the clone size are those of that table, but D and trimming were determined from the DNA. This table holds roughly 140,000 clones, 65% to 85% found once. These data come from a study of blood T cell repertoires in COVID-19. Study-level background: Spain, Italy and the United States supplied samples that represented acute and convalescent COVID-19. PBMCs, B-cell-depleted T cells, or T cells were the source of the cDNA or gDNA that made up the material.

V shed 1 base, J shed 2 bases, and the junction held 1 base outside the gene matches. The germline V gene encodes CDR1 LNHNV and CDR2 YYDKDF (reference sequence). The CDR3 extends over 16 amino acids. The clonotype was recovered from a human donor in a cohort sampled during active COVID-19. The chain combines TRBV15 with TRBJ2-5, with 13 bases fitting TRBD2. Sample: peripheral blood. The CDR3: CATSRGLAGGQETQYF. The CDR3, as DNA: TGTGCCACCAGCAGAGGACTAGCGGGGGGTCAAGAGACCCAGTACTTC. The whole variable domain, remainder taken from reference TRBV15 and TRBJ2-5, is DAMVIQNPRYQVTQFGKPVTLSCSQTLNHNVMYWYQQKSSQAPKLLFHYYDKDFNNEADTPDNFQSRRPNTSFCFLDIRSPGLGDTAMYLCATSRGLAGGQETQYFGPGTRLLVL.